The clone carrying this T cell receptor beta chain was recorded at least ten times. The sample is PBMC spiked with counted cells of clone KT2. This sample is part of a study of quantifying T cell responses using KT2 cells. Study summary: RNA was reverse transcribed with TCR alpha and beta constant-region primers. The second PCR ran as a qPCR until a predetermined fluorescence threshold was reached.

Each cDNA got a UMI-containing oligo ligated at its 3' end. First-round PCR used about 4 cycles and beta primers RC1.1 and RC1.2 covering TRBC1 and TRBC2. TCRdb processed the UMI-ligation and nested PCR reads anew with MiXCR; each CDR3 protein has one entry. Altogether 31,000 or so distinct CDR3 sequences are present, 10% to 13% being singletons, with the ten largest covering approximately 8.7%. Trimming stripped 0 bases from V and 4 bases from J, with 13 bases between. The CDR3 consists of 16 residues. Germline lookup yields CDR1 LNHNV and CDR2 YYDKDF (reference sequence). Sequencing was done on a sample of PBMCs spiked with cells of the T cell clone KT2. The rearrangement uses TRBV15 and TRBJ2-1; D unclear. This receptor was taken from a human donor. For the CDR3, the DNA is TGTGCCACCAGCAGAGATGGTGGCAGTCATTACAATGAGCAGTTCTTC. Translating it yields CATSRDGGSHYNEQFF.